The present TCR beta chain was sequenced within a study of blood T cell repertoires in COVID-19 (TCRdb year 2020). Regarding the study in general: Collaborator samples came from the United States, Italy and Spain and covered acute and convalescent phases of COVID-19. Nearly every sample came with metadata listing a de-identified subject ID, COVID-19 status, age in years and sex. The repertoires were released in a freely available public database meant as a resource for research on the immune response to SARS-CoV-2. The dataset comprised deeply sampled blood TCRbeta repertoires from subjects exposed to, actively infected with, or recovered from COVID-19. The prospective study material was composed of cDNA or gDNA derived from T cells, B-cell-depleted T cells, or PBMCs. Where HLA class I and class II types were available, the types were taken from metadata supplied by the sample provider, not from assay-based typing. The samples were drawn from the first 160 participants of the ongoing ImmuneRACE study and from 1,200 or so subjects provided by 6 global collaborators.

CDR1 and CDR2, looked up from the germline V gene, are MNHEY and SVGAGI. From the cysteine through the phenylalanine, the CDR3 covers 13 amino acids. Only CDR3 DNA is held: 39 bases, read in frame from base 1. V ends up 8 bases short and J 5 bases short, with an unmatched junction base count of 4. Enrolling through a virtual design, the prospective study's participants ranged in age from about 18 to 100 years and lived across roughly 24 United States geographic areas. In the prospective study, participants were assigned to cohorts based on the clinical history participants reported in a screening survey and a study questionnaire. Each participant in the prospective study had whole blood, serum and a nasopharyngeal or oropharyngeal swab collected by mobile phlebotomists. Participants in the prospective study had the option to provide additional blood draws and questionnaires over an approximately 2-month period. Before DNA extraction, prospective study blood samples were shipped either frozen or at room temperature.

A remark on this clone: Its antigen is unknown. The record has no base qualities; no much larger clone is one base away.

Overall study results and their limits: Clinical and demographic metadata were provided uncurated, with the amount varying by source and participant.

TCRbeta CDR3 regions were amplified from genomic DNA by means of the immunoSEQ Assay, a bias-controlled multiplex PCR. Per the source publication's procedure: The number of nucleated cells in each sample was estimated by amplification of reference gene primers within the assay. To quantify the absolute abundance of each unique TCRbeta CDR3 rearrangement, sequence reads were collapsed and filtered. For each sample, productive Simpson clonality was calculated as the square root of Simpson's diversity index over productive rearrangements. TCRdb carries this immuneACCESS record with in-frame sequences only. Its versions omit some clonotypes, under half of them owing to an unresolved V gene in the studies checked, with the rest unexplained. The V and J calls and the clone size are those of that table, but D and trimming were determined from the DNA. The sample has fewer than 350,000 clones on record, 80% to 90% of them singletons. The leading ten clones occupy about 4.2% of the sample.

The TCR comes from a woman aged 40 to 49 with acute COVID-19. The sequenced sample consisted of PBMCs or T cells enriched from blood (not recorded which). This receptor chain uses TRBV6-5 and TRBJ1-4, and TRBD1 matches 8 of the central bases. The CDR3 sequence is CASSGGWNEKLFF. The sequenced DNA: TGTGCCAGCTCAGGGGGCTGGAATGAAAAACTGTTTTTT.